The rows below give T cell receptor beta chains drawn from one sample of a study of Graves' ophthalmopathy and Graves' hyperthyroidism. TCRdb called the multiplex PCR reads again in MiXCR, with one record for every CDR3 protein. The data show approximately 700,000 distinct CDR3 sequences, with 35% to 50% seen just once and approximately 43% held by the top ten. The sample was peripheral blood. The receptors here all came from an adult man with Graves' ophthalmopathy. CDR3s include the opening cysteine and the closing phenylalanine or tryptophan. The order of the fields is V gene, clone size, J gene, D gene, CDR3 protein, CDR3 DNA. A D gene is named only where the DNA matches it firmly. Only some rows state a clone size, as once, few, many or a class for expanded clones.

v_call: TRBV7-9
clone_size: .
j_call: TRBJ1-3
d_call: .
cdr3_aa: CASSLERNIGNTTYF
cdr3_nt: TGTGCCAGCAGCTTAGAGAGGAACATTGGAAACACCACATATTTT

v_call: TRBV20-1
clone_size: .
j_call: TRBJ2-7
d_call: .
cdr3_aa: CSARFQLASYYEQYF
cdr3_nt: TGCAGTGCTAGATTCCAATTAGCGAGTTACTACGAGCAGTACTTC

v_call: TRBV6-6
clone_size: many
j_call: TRBJ2-5
d_call: TRBD2
cdr3_aa: CASSSRLAGAETQYF
cdr3_nt: TGTGCCAGCAGTTCCCGACTAGCCGGAGCTGAGACCCAGTACTTC

v_call: TRBV20-1
clone_size: many
j_call: TRBJ1-2
d_call: TRBD1
cdr3_aa: CSASRDSTNYGYTF
cdr3_nt: TGCAGTGCGAGCCGGGACAGCACTAACTATGGCTACACCTTC

v_call: TRBV9
clone_size: .
j_call: TRBJ2-3
d_call: .
cdr3_aa: CASSDPAGRTDTQYF
cdr3_nt: TGTGCCAGCAGCGACCCGGCAGGCCGCACAGATACGCAGTATTTT

v_call: TRBV24-1
clone_size: .
j_call: TRBJ1-5
d_call: TRBD1
cdr3_aa: CASSFGTGWFDTPQHF
cdr3_nt: TGTGCCAGCAGTTTTGGGACAGGGTGGTTCGATACGCCCCAGCATTTT

v_call: TRBV20-1
clone_size: few
j_call: TRBJ1-5
d_call: .
cdr3_aa: CSAGLGFFQPQHF
cdr3_nt: TGCAGTGCCGGACTAGGGTTTTTCCAGCCCCAGCATTTT

v_call: TRBV7-9
clone_size: many
j_call: TRBJ2-2
d_call: .
cdr3_aa: CASSSVGTGELFF
cdr3_nt: TGTGCCAGCAGCTCGGTGGGCACCGGGGAGCTGTTTTTT

v_call: TRBV20-1
clone_size: .
j_call: TRBJ1-5
d_call: .
cdr3_aa: CSARDAGPGNQPQHF
cdr3_nt: TGCAGTGCTAGAGATGCGGGGCCGGGGAATCAGCCCCAGCATTTT

v_call: TRBV6-5
clone_size: .
j_call: TRBJ2-7
d_call: .
cdr3_aa: CASSYSIEESYEQYF
cdr3_nt: TGTGCCAGCAGTTACTCTATTGAGGAGTCCTACGAGCAGTACTTC

v_call: TRBV5-1
clone_size: .
j_call: TRBJ1-5
d_call: .
cdr3_aa: CASSLPYFRAGLLKYSNQPQHF
cdr3_nt: TGCGCCAGCAGCTTGCCGTACTTTCGGGCTGGCCTGCTCAAATATAGCAATCAGCCCCAGCATTTT

v_call: TRBV25-1
clone_size: .
j_call: TRBJ2-7
d_call: TRBD1
cdr3_aa: CASSYVRTGPHEQYF
cdr3_nt: TGTGCCAGCAGTTACGTCCGGACAGGGCCCCACGAGCAGTACTTC

v_call: TRBV10-3
clone_size: .
j_call: TRBJ1-2
d_call: .
cdr3_aa: CASRATVPNYGYTF
cdr3_nt: TGTGCCAGCAGAGCGACAGTGCCGAACTATGGCTACACCTTC

v_call: TRBV10-3
clone_size: many
j_call: TRBJ1-1
d_call: TRBD1
cdr3_aa: CAIRGTGELNTEAFF
cdr3_nt: TGTGCCATCAGAGGGACAGGGGAGTTGAACACTGAAGCTTTCTTT

v_call: TRBV20-1
clone_size: .
j_call: TRBJ1-6
d_call: .
cdr3_aa: CSAKDSRSYNSPLHF
cdr3_nt: TGCAGTGCTAAGGACAGCCGCTCCTATAATTCACCCCTCCACTTT

v_call: TRBV10-3
clone_size: .
j_call: TRBJ2-7
d_call: TRBD1
cdr3_aa: CAIGLTGGSYEQYF
cdr3_nt: TGTGCCATCGGGTTGACAGGGGGCTCCTACGAGCAGTACTTC

v_call: TRBV25-1
clone_size: .
j_call: TRBJ1-3
d_call: .
cdr3_aa: CASSPPQSYSGNTIYF
cdr3_nt: TGTGCCAGCAGCCCCCCCCAGAGCTACTCTGGAAACACCATATATTTT

v_call: TRBV11-1
clone_size: .
j_call: TRBJ2-7
d_call: .
cdr3_aa: CASSLGRPGYEQYF
cdr3_nt: TGTGCCAGCAGCTTAGGCAGACCGGGGTACGAGCAGTACTTC

v_call: TRBV7-3
clone_size: .
j_call: TRBJ2-5
d_call: TRBD1
cdr3_aa: CASSTRTGAQETQYF
cdr3_nt: TGTGCCAGCAGCACCAGGACAGGGGCGCAAGAGACCCAGTACTTC

v_call: TRBV10-1
clone_size: many
j_call: TRBJ2-7
d_call: .
cdr3_aa: CARPDRTYEQYF
cdr3_nt: TGCGCCAGGCCCGACAGGACCTACGAGCAGTACTTC

v_call: TRBV11-2
clone_size: .
j_call: TRBJ2-1
d_call: TRBD2
cdr3_aa: CASSLDLAGALYEQFF
cdr3_nt: TGTGCCAGCAGCTTAGATCTAGCGGGGGCCTTATACGAGCAGTTCTTC

v_call: TRBV19
clone_size: .
j_call: TRBJ1-1
d_call: .
cdr3_aa: CASDLGQNTEAFF
cdr3_nt: TGTGCCAGTGACCTGGGACAGAACACTGAAGCTTTCTTT

v_call: TRBV19
clone_size: many
j_call: TRBJ1-1
d_call: .
cdr3_aa: CASKPLFTTEAFF
cdr3_nt: TGTGCCAGTAAGCCGTTATTCACTACTGAAGCTTTCTTT

v_call: TRBV7-2
clone_size: .
j_call: TRBJ2-7
d_call: TRBD1
cdr3_aa: CASSPIGTGGGEQYF
cdr3_nt: TGTGCCAGCAGTCCCATAGGAACAGGGGGAGGCGAGCAGTACTTC

v_call: TRBV7-6
clone_size: .
j_call: TRBJ1-3
d_call: .
cdr3_aa: CASSLEVSSGNTIYF
cdr3_nt: TGTGCCAGCAGCTTGGAGGTTAGCTCTGGAAACACCATATATTTT

v_call: TRBV25-1
clone_size: .
j_call: TRBJ1-3
d_call: .
cdr3_aa: CASSLGGRELDSGNTIYF
cdr3_nt: TGTGCCAGCAGCTTGGGGGGACGGGAATTAGACTCTGGAAACACCATATATTTT

v_call: TRBV6-5
clone_size: few
j_call: TRBJ1-1
d_call: .
cdr3_aa: CASSLVHREAFF
cdr3_nt: TGTGCCAGCAGTTTGGTCCATAGGGAAGCTTTCTTT

v_call: TRBV20-1
clone_size: many
j_call: TRBJ1-2
d_call: TRBD1
cdr3_aa: CSARAGGRGYTF
cdr3_nt: TGCAGTGCTAGAGCAGGGGGCAGGGGCTACACCTTC

v_call: TRBV5-8
clone_size: few
j_call: TRBJ2-7
d_call: .
cdr3_aa: CASSLSTGTATYEQYF
cdr3_nt: TGTGCCAGCAGCTTGTCAACCGGGACTGCCACCTACGAGCAGTACTTC

v_call: TRBV29-1
clone_size: few
j_call: TRBJ2-5
d_call: TRBD2
cdr3_aa: CSVPSGGETQYF
cdr3_nt: TGCAGCGTTCCAAGCGGGGGGGAGACCCAGTACTTC

v_call: TRBV5-4
clone_size: .
j_call: TRBJ1-3
d_call: .
cdr3_aa: CASSDGYSGNAIYF
cdr3_nt: TGTGCCAGCAGTGACGGTTACTCTGGAAACGCCATATATTTT

v_call: TRBV29-1
clone_size: many
j_call: TRBJ2-5
d_call: TRBD2
cdr3_aa: CSVENSASGRAIFETQYF
cdr3_nt: TGCAGCGTTGAAAACTCGGCTAGCGGGAGGGCAATTTTTGAGACCCAGTACTTC

v_call: TRBV11-1
clone_size: .
j_call: TRBJ1-6
d_call: .
cdr3_aa: CASSPGGGAESLLHF
cdr3_nt: TGTGCCAGCAGCCCAGGTGGGGGAGCCGAATCACTCCTCCACTTT

v_call: TRBV10-3
clone_size: .
j_call: TRBJ1-5
d_call: .
cdr3_aa: CASNRDGPQPQHF
cdr3_nt: TGTGCCAGCAATAGGGACGGGCCCCAGCCCCAGCATTTT

v_call: TRBV29-1
clone_size: .
j_call: TRBJ1-1
d_call: .
cdr3_aa: CSSGSWDTEAFF
cdr3_nt: TGCAGCTCGGGCTCATGGGACACTGAAGCTTTCTTT

v_call: TRBV20-1
clone_size: .
j_call: TRBJ2-2
d_call: TRBD1
cdr3_aa: CSARDLTGDPGELFF
cdr3_nt: TGCAGTGCTAGAGATTTGACAGGGGACCCCGGGGAGCTGTTTTTT

v_call: TRBV24-1
clone_size: few
j_call: TRBJ1-5
d_call: TRBD1
cdr3_aa: CASNGQGDPYSNQPQHF
cdr3_nt: TGTGCCAGCAACGGACAGGGGGACCCGTATAGCAATCAGCCCCAGCATTTT

v_call: TRBV25-1
clone_size: .
j_call: TRBJ2-5
d_call: TRBD2
cdr3_aa: CASSLLGGRTKTQYF
cdr3_nt: TGTGCCAGCAGTTTATTGGGCGGGAGGACTAAGACCCAGTACTTC

v_call: TRBV2
clone_size: .
j_call: TRBJ2-7
d_call: TRBD1
cdr3_aa: CASSRTGETYEQYF
cdr3_nt: TGTGCCAGCAGCCGGACAGGAGAAACCTACGAGCAGTACTTC

v_call: TRBV7-7
clone_size: many
j_call: TRBJ2-5
d_call: TRBD1
cdr3_aa: CASSLTGDLQYF
cdr3_nt: TGTGCTAGCAGCCTAACAGGGGACCTCCAGTACTTC

v_call: TRBV20-1
clone_size: many
j_call: TRBJ1-6
d_call: TRBD1
cdr3_aa: CSIGQGNSPLHF
cdr3_nt: TGCTCTATCGGACAGGGTAATTCACCCCTCCACTTT

v_call: TRBV19
clone_size: many
j_call: TRBJ1-4
d_call: .
cdr3_aa: CASSAWGRLDEKLFF
cdr3_nt: TGTGCCAGTAGTGCCTGGGGGCGATTAGATGAAAAACTGTTTTTT

v_call: TRBV29-1
clone_size: many
j_call: TRBJ1-6
d_call: .
cdr3_aa: CSVGHYNSPLHF
cdr3_nt: TGCAGCGTCGGACATTATAATTCACCCCTCCACTTT

v_call: TRBV15
clone_size: few
j_call: TRBJ2-5
d_call: .
cdr3_aa: CATSRDPLRGLNQETQYF
cdr3_nt: TGTGCCACCAGCAGAGATCCTCTTAGGGGCCTGAACCAAGAGACCCAGTACTTC

v_call: TRBV2
clone_size: .
j_call: TRBJ2-1
d_call: .
cdr3_aa: CASSGYRYNEQFF
cdr3_nt: TGTGCCAGCAGTGGGTATCGCTACAATGAGCAGTTCTTC

v_call: TRBV6-1
clone_size: .
j_call: TRBJ1-1
d_call: .
cdr3_aa: CASSLELGRRAFF
cdr3_nt: TGTGCCAGCAGCCTTGAACTGGGGAGGCGGGCTTTCTTT

v_call: TRBV25-1
clone_size: .
j_call: TRBJ2-2
d_call: TRBD2
cdr3_aa: CASSRRRTSGRANTGELFF
cdr3_nt: TGTGCCAGCAGTAGAAGACGGACTAGCGGGAGAGCGAACACCGGGGAGCTGTTTTTT

v_call: TRBV7-9
clone_size: many
j_call: TRBJ2-7
d_call: .
cdr3_aa: CASSLSPLNEQYF
cdr3_nt: TGTGCCAGCAGCTTATCCCCTCTGAACGAGCAGTACTTC

v_call: TRBV7-9
clone_size: many
j_call: TRBJ2-6
d_call: .
cdr3_aa: CASSLNSGYSGANVLTF
cdr3_nt: TGTGCCAGCAGCTTAAATTCGGGGTACTCTGGGGCCAACGTCCTGACTTTC

v_call: TRBV10-3
clone_size: once
j_call: TRBJ1-5
d_call: .
cdr3_aa: CASTASGTLNQPQHF
cdr3_nt: TGTGCCAGCACCGCATCCGGGACACTCAATCAGCCCCAGCATTTT